This T cell receptor beta chain was captured in a study of cytomegalovirus exposure and HLA in healthy donors. Study-wide context: There were just under 400 genotyped donors. Of these, roughly 80% fell in the genetic ancestry cluster associated with self-reported Caucasian donors.

As for this clone: Its target is not known.

In nominal health when sampled, donors likely had unrecorded immune exposures nonetheless. The germline V gene encodes CDR1 KGHSH and CDR2 LQKENI. Deletions cut 2 bases from V and 5 bases from J, with 8 bases between. The CDR3 length is 13 residues. The PCR had 60 Vbeta and 13 Jbeta primers. Using immunoSEQ multiplex PCR, the repertoire was profiled, and TCRdb retains in-frame clones only, with some absent. The sample has roughly 120,000 clones; 60% to 85% are singletons. General study points: Among TCR beta chains, those listed as cytomegalovirus-associated numbered over 150.

This TCR was sampled from a woman aged 18-35 years in good health and CMV-seronegative. The chain employs TRBV18 and TRBJ2-3; D gene uncertain. Sequencing was done on a sample of PBMCs. The CDR3 DNA is TGTGCCAGCTCACCAGAGATTCAAGATACGCAGTATTTT. It is translated as CASSPEIQDTQYF.